This T cell receptor (beta chain) emerged from a study of shared clonotypes between healthy human individuals. Points from the study as a whole: Rarefaction showed sorted-subset sequencing was incomplete despite large depth.

In regard to this clone: The antigen remains unidentified.

At deep level, the assay was performed. Produced via immunoSEQ multiplex PCR; TCRdb's table is partial and in-frame only. The sample includes a few million clones, approximately 95% of them seen just once. Germline V gene lookup returns CDR1 MNHNY and CDR2 SVGAGI (reference sequence). The CDR3 length is 16 residues. Deletions cut 5 bases from V and 0 bases from J, with 11 bases between. This clonotype was sampled from a man aged 18 to 30 in good health. Some clones in this sample may be carry-over from other donors' samples. Sequenced material: naive CD4+ T cells from PBMCs. Regarding subset: CD45RA+ positively selected. This sequence joins TRBV6-6 and TRBJ2-6; the D gene is possibly TRBD1 (6 bases). CDR3 coding DNA: TGTGCCAGCAGTAAACGACAGGACTCTGGGGCCAACGTCCTGACTTTC. It encodes CASSKRQDSGANVLTF.